These 3 T cell receptor beta chains came from one sample sequenced in a study of T cell changes during pregnancy in multiple sclerosis. TCRdb's copy holds only in-frame clones and misses some; the assay was immunoSEQ multiplex PCR. Of 90,000 to 95,000 clones in the sample, 85% to 95% were seen once. The sequenced sample was peripheral blood, obtained in the first trimester of pregnancy. The receptors were gathered from a female donor with multiple sclerosis, enrolled in a pregnancy study.

The CDR3 DNA sequence: TGTGCCAGCAGCTTAGTGGGACAGGGGGCCTCAGATACGCAGTATTTT. Its translation is CASSLVGQGASDTQYF. This chain connects TRBV7-9 to TRBJ2-3, with 12 bases fitting TRBD1. The V and J ends lost 1 base and 4 bases, in that order; junction bases with no gene match: 3. Germline V lookup: CDR1 SEHNR, CDR2 FQNEAQ (reference sequence). The CDR3 has 16 amino acids.

The chain is built from TRBV28 and TRBJ2-5; 12 nucleotides agree with TRBD2. Germline CDR1 and CDR2: MDHEN and SYDVKM. The CDR3 extends over 14 amino acids. With 4 bases clipped from V and 13 bases from J, the junction kept 10 bases outside the gene matches. CDR3 amino acids: CASSSPSGGARAYF. CDR3 bases: TGTGCCAGCAGTTCGCCTAGCGGGGGGGCCCGAGCGTACTTC.

This clone was recorded only once. The chain recombines TRBV11-2 with TRBJ2-6, with D perhaps TRBD1 (6 bases). With 1 base removed from V and 4 bases from J, the gap between germline ends came to 14 bases. The germline CDR1 and CDR2 sequences are SGHAT and FQNNGV. CDR3 size: 17 residues. The CDR3 DNA sequence: TGTGCCAGCAGCTTAGGGGTGGGGGCCGCCGGGGCCAACGTCCTGACTTTC. Translating it yields CASSLGVGAAGANVLTF.